The 22 T cell receptor beta chains reported below all come from one sample, sequenced in a study of T cell repertoires in cytomegalovirus infection (dated by TCRdb to the late 2010s). Their cognate antigens are unknown. Sequenced on an Illumina HiSeq 1500. TCRdb reran the public reads through fastp at Q25 and MiXCR, keeping productive beta chains. Duplicate CDR3 protein sequences are folded into a single record with the most common DNA and genes. This sample comprises around 570,000 distinct CDR3 sequences, 40% of them detected only once. Jointly, the top ten make up about half of the sample. Sample treatment or condition, as interpreted from the label and publication: in vitro stimulation with specific CMV peptide epitopes to enrich CMV-specific T cells. The input for sequencing was cultured PBMCs, taken from culture after CMV antigen stimulation. The source of these receptors is a human donor in good health (CMV status not recorded). Some clones in this sample may be carry-over from other donors' samples.

The genes are TRBV3-1 and TRBJ2-1; tentatively, D is TRBD2 (7 bases). V was cut by 1 base and J by 4 bases, with 20 bases left in between. Looked up from germline, CDR1 is LGHDT and CDR2 is YNNKEL (reference sequence). The CDR3 runs to 18 residues. CDR3 nucleotide sequence: TGTGCCAGCAGCCAAGTTCAGTTCCGGGGGGCTATATACAATGAGCAGTTCTTC. Its translation: CASSQVQFRGAIYNEQFF.

This clonotype was detected a few times. The chain joins TRBV7-9 to TRBJ2-5, with 7 bases matching TRBD1. There are 14 residues in the CDR3. Germline values: CDR1 SEHNR, CDR2 FQNEAQ (reference sequence). Trimming cost V 1 base and J 3 bases; bases outside gene matches: 2. CDR3 protein: CASSLVTGEETQYF. The CDR3 bases are TGTGCCAGCAGCTTAGTAACAGGGGAAGAGACCCAGTACTTC.

The rearrangement links TRBV4-1 to TRBJ1-2, with 7 bases aligning to TRBD1. After removal of 3 bases from V and 4 bases from J, the junction contained 8 bases not matched to a gene. Germline assignment: CDR1 MGHRA and CDR2 YSYEKL. The CDR3 contains 15 residues. CDR3 sequence: CASSQETGRGYGYTF. CDR3 in DNA: TGCGCCAGCAGCCAGGAGACAGGGCGCGGCTATGGCTACACCTTC.

The chain uses TRBV25-1 and TRBJ2-5; 7 positions match TRBD2. CDR3 length: 12 residues. CDR1 and CDR2 from the germline V gene are MGHDK and SYGVNS. V dropped 10 bases and J dropped 5; count of bases not matched to a gene: 7. This chain's CDR3 is CATSPGGETQYF. Here the CDR3 DNA reads TGTGCCACTTCTCCCGGGGGGGAGACCCAGTACTTC.

In this sample, this clonotype turned up a few times. This chain connects TRBV7-2 to TRBJ2-5; no clear D gene. CDR3 length: 14 amino acids. Trimming removed 2 bases from V and 1 base from J, with 8 bases in between. Germline lookup yields CDR1 SGHTA and CDR2 FQGNSA. The chain's CDR3 is CASSLRRSQETQYF. The CDR3 nucleotides are TGTGCCAGCAGCTTAAGGCGGAGCCAAGAGACCCAGTACTTC.

This clonotype appeared a single time. The chain is built from TRBV7-6 and TRBJ2-7, with D hard to call. The CDR3 contains 12 residues. Germline V gene sequence: CDR1 SGHVS, CDR2 FNYEAQ. V was pared by 2 bases and J by 5 bases, with 7 bases between. CDR3 sequence reads: CASSLTVNEQYF. The CDR3 nucleotides read TGTGCCAGCAGCTTAACTGTTAACGAGCAGTACTTC. Using reference TRBV7-6 and TRBJ2-7 for the parts outside the CDR3, the full variable domain is GAGVSQSPRYKVTKRGQDVALRCDPISGHVSLYWYRQALGQGPEFLTYFNYEAQQDKSGLPNDRFSAERPEGSISTLTIQRTEQRDSAMYRCASSLTVNEQYFGPGTRLTVT.

The V call is TRBV28, the J call TRBJ2-7; 12 bases map to TRBD2. Trimming cost V 3 bases and J 5 bases; bases outside gene matches: 8. This CDR3 spans 16 amino acids. Germline CDR1 is MDHEN and CDR2 is SYDVKM. The CDR3 sequence is CASSFHGLAGINEQYF. The CDR3 DNA is TGTGCCAGCAGTTTTCATGGACTAGCGGGGATCAACGAGCAGTACTTC.

This clonotype has just a few counts. V is TRBV5-6 and J is TRBJ1-5, with D perhaps TRBD1 (5 bases). Trimming took 4 bases from V and 2 from J, leaving 13 bases between them. Germline CDR1 SGHDT, CDR2 YYEEEE. The CDR3 covers 15 residues. The CDR3 sequence is CASSRGWGGNQPQHF. CDR3 DNA: TGTGCCAGCAGCCGGGGATGGGGGGGCAATCAGCCCCAGCATTTT. Full variable domain (outside the CDR3, taken from reference TRBV5-6 and TRBJ1-5): DAGVTQSPTHLIKTRGQQVTLRCSPKSGHDTVSWYQQALGQGPQFIFQYYEEEERQRGNFPDRFSGHQFPNYSSELNVNALLLGDSALYLCASSRGWGGNQPQHFGDGTRLSIL.

This clonotype has ten or more counts. V gene TRBV29-1 combines with J gene TRBJ2-7, with D tentatively TRBD1 or TRBD2 (5 bases each). Deletions cut 0 bases from V and 3 bases from J, with 9 bases between. CDR1 SQVTM and CDR2 ANQGSEA come from the germline V gene. The CDR3 has 13 residues. The CDR3 region is CSVEDQRGYEQYF. CDR3 coding DNA: TGCAGCGTTGAAGATCAGAGGGGCTACGAGCAGTACTTC.

This clonotype was counted only a few times. The rearrangement joins TRBV11-2 to TRBJ2-5; possibly TRBD1 or TRBD2 for D (5 bases each). The V gene lost 5 bases and the J gene lost 5 bases, with 27 bases spanning the gap. CDR1 is SGHAT, CDR2 FQNNGV, per germline. There are 18 residues in the CDR3. This CDR3 is CASSARANSGGSRETQYF. The CDR3 nucleotides read TGTGCCAGCAGCGCCCGTGCGAACAGTGGGGGTTCGAGGGAGACCCAGTACTTC. Looking up the rest from reference TRBV11-2 and TRBJ2-5 gives the full variable domain: EAGVAQSPRYKIIEKRQSVAFWCNPISGHATLYWYQQILGQGPKLLIQFQNNGVVDDSQLPKDRFSAERLKGVDSTLKIQPAKLEDSAVYLCASSARANSGGSRETQYFGPGTRLLVL.

This clonotype was recorded a few times. The rearrangement uses TRBV6-5 and TRBJ2-1; tentative D call: TRBD2 (6 bases). V was clipped by 0 bases and J by 2 bases, with 11 bases between them. The germline V gene encodes CDR1 MNHEY and CDR2 SVGAGI. This CDR3 contains 16 residues. CDR3 in amino acids: CASSYSSGGTYNEQFF. CDR3 coding DNA: TGTGCCAGCAGTTACTCTAGCGGAGGGACCTACAATGAGCAGTTCTTC.

This clonotype has a count of ten or more. The chain combines TRBV7-8 with TRBJ2-5; TRBD2 agrees at 10 bases. The CDR3 is 14 residues long. Germline trimming cut 7 bases from V and 4 bases from J; bases unmatched to any gene: 6. Germline CDR1 reads SGHVS; CDR2 reads FQNEAQ. The CDR3 coding sequence is TGTGCCAGCACCATAATAGCGGGAGGAGAGACCCAGTACTTC. It is translated as CASTIIAGGETQYF.

The rearrangement links TRBV2 to TRBJ1-1, with a weak D call TRBD1 (6 bases). The CDR3 covers 13 residues. Germline V gene sequence: CDR1 SNHLY, CDR2 FYNNEI. Trimming removed 5 bases at V and 3 bases at J, with 10 bases between. The DNA for the CDR3 is TGTGCCAGCAGTACAGGGATGGACACTGAAGCTTTCTTT. Translated, it gives CASSTGMDTEAFF.

This clonotype was observed at least ten times. The chain uses TRBV7-8 and TRBJ2-1; the D gene is possibly TRBD2 (5 bases). Trimming removed 4 bases from V and 1 base from J, with 14 bases in between. The CDR3 extends over 16 amino acids. Per germline, CDR1 SGHVS and CDR2 FQNEAQ. This CDR3 reads CASSSGYAGSYNEQFF. CDR3 DNA sequence: TGTGCCAGCAGCTCGGGGTATGCTGGATCCTACAATGAGCAGTTCTTC.

This chain uses TRBV7-9 with TRBJ1-2, with D maybe TRBD1 (5 bases). Germline V gene data show CDR1 as SEHNR and CDR2 as FQNEAQ (reference sequence). This CDR3 has 14 amino acids. V was cut by 6 bases and J by 4 bases, with 15 bases left in between. CDR3 region: CASRMGPDSYGYTF. CDR3 coding DNA: TGTGCCAGCAGGATGGGCCCAGACAGCTATGGCTACACCTTC.

The chain uses TRBV6-5 and TRBJ2-6; D not certain. CDR1 and CDR2 (germline): MNHEY, SVGAGI. This CDR3 has 15 residues. Trimming took off 6 bases at V and 0 bases at J, with 9 bases between the two ends. The CDR3, as DNA: TGTGCCAGCAGCCGAGTAAACTCTGGGGCCAACGTCCTGACTTTC. This gives the protein CASSRVNSGANVLTF.

This clonotype was counted only a few times. V is TRBV6-1 and J is TRBJ1-1; 7 nucleotides align to TRBD1. CDR1 is MNHNS and CDR2 is SASEGT in the germline V gene. This CDR3 comprises 15 residues. J was trimmed by 7 bases and V by 2 bases; bases with no gene match: 10. CDR3 loop: CASSETPWDRGEAFF. The CDR3 DNA reads TGTGCCAGCAGTGAAACCCCCTGGGACAGAGGTGAAGCTTTCTTT.

V gene TRBV7-2 combines with J gene TRBJ2-7; 7 nucleotides match TRBD2. CDR1 SGHTA and CDR2 FQGNSA come from the germline V gene. This CDR3 has 17 residues. Trimming removed 4 bases from V and 6 bases from J; junction bases left unmatched: 18. The CDR3 DNA is TGTGCCAGCAGCTCCAACAGCCGGGACTACACACGTAGCGAGCAGTACTTC. This translates into CASSSNSRDYTRSEQYF. Full variable domain (remainder filled in from reference TRBV7-2 and TRBJ2-7): GAGVSQSPSNKVTEKGKDVELRCDPISGHTALYWYRQSLGQGLEFLIYFQGNSAPDKSGLPSDRFSAERTGGSVSTLTIQRTQQEDSAVYLCASSSNSRDYTRSEQYFGPGTRLTVT.

The chain joins TRBV15 to TRBJ2-7; a weak D match, TRBD2 (5 bases). The CDR3 is 18 amino acids. Trimming took off 0 bases at V and 3 bases at J, with 21 bases between the two ends. Germline CDR1 LNHNV, CDR2 YYDKDF (reference sequence). The CDR3 bases are TGTGCCACCAGCAGAGAGAAGCGGTCGGTGACAACCATCTACGAGCAGTACTTC. Its protein product is CATSREKRSVTTIYEQYF.

The chain employs TRBV12-3 or TRBV12-4 and TRBJ1-2; D may be TRBD1 (5 bases). Trimming took off 3 bases at V and 5 bases at J, with 13 bases between the two ends. The CDR3 runs 14 residues. The CDR3 bases are TGTGCCAGCAGTTTTGACAGCCTCATTTATGGCTACACCTTC. As protein: CASSFDSLIYGYTF.

This clonotype was picked up a small number of times. The V call is TRBV6-2 or TRBV6-3, the J call TRBJ2-1, with D perhaps TRBD1 or TRBD2 (6 bases each). CDR1 is MNHEY, CDR2 SVGEGT, per germline. The CDR3 contains 14 residues. Between the trimmed V and J ends, which lost 2 bases and 5 bases, there was a span of 10 bases. CDR3: CASSYHREDNEQFF. In DNA, the CDR3 is TGTGCCAGCAGTTACCACAGGGAGGACAATGAGCAGTTCTTC.

This clonotype was seen a few times. The J gene is TRBJ1-2, the V gene TRBV7-2; 8 nucleotides line up with TRBD1. Germline CDR1 reads SGHTA; CDR2 reads FQGNSA. Losses at the gene ends were 5 bases for V and 4 bases for J; bases not matched to a gene: 9. There are 15 residues in the CDR3. The CDR3 DNA follows: TGTGCCAGCAGCCCTCAGGGGGCCCTCCTCTATGGCTACACCTTC. Its protein product is CASSPQGALLYGYTF.